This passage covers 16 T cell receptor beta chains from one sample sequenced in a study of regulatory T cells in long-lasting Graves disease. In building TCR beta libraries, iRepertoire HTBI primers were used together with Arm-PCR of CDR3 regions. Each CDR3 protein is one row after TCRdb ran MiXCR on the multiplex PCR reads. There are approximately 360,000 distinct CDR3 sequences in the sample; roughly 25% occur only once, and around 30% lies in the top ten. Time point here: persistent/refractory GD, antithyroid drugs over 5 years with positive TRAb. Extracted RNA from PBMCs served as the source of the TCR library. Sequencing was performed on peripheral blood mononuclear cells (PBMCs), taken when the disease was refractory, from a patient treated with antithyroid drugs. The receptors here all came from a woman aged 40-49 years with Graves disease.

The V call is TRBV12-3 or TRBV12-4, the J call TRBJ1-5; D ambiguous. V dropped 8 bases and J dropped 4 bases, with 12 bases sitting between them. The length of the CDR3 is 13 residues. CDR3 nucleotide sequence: TGTGCCAGCTCACCAGGAGAGAATCAGCCCCAGCATTTT. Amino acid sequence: CASSPGENQPQHF.

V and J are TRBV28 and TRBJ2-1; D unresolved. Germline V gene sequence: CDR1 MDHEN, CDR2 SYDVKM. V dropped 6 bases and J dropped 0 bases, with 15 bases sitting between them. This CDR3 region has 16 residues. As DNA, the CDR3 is TGTGCCAGCAGCCCAAGATACCTTAGCTCCTACAATGAGCAGTTCTTC. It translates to CASSPRYLSSYNEQFF.

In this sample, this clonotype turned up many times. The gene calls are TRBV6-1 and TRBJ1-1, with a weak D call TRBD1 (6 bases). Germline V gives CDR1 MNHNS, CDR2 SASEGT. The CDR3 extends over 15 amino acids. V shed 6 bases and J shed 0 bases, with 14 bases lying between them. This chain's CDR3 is CASRGGRGLNTEAFF. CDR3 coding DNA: TGTGCCAGCAGAGGGGGGCGCGGCTTGAACACTGAAGCTTTCTTT.

CDR3 bases: TGTGCCAGCCTCGCCCGGAGCCCGTTTTCGGAGCAGTACTTC. Translated: CASLARSPFSEQYF. The chain couples TRBV6-1 to TRBJ2-7, with D hard to call. Germline V gives CDR1 MNHNS, CDR2 SASEGT. The CDR3 sequence is 14 residues long. V was cut by 8 bases and J by 7 bases, with 21 bases left in between.

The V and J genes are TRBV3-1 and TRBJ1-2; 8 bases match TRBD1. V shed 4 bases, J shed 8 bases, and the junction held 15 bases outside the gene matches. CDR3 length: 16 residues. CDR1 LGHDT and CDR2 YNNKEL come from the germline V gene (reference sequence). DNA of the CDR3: TGTGCCAGCAGCCCCAAACAGGGGGTATCATGGGTCGGCTACACCTTC. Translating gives CASSPKQGVSWVGYTF.

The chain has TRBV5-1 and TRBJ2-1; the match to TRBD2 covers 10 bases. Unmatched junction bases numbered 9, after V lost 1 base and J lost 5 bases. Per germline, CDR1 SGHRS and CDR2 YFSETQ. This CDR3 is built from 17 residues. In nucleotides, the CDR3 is TGCGCCAGCAGCTTGCCCGGGTTAGCGGGAGGCCACAATGAGCAGTTCTTC. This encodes CASSLPGLAGGHNEQFF.

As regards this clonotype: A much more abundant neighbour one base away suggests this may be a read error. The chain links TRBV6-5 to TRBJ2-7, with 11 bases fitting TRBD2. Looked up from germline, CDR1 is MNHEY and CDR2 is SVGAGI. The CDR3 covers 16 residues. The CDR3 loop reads CASSYGGTSGYYEQHF. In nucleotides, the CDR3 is TGTGCCAGCAGTTACGGCGGGACTAGCGGATACTACGAGCAGCACTTC.

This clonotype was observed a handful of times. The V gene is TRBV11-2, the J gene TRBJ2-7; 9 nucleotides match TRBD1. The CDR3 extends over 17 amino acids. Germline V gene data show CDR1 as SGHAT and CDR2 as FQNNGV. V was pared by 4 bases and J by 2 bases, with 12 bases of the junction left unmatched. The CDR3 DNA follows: TGTGCCAGCAGCTCCCGCCGACCGGGACAGGGTGCCTACGAGCAGTACTTC. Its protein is CASSSRRPGQGAYEQYF.

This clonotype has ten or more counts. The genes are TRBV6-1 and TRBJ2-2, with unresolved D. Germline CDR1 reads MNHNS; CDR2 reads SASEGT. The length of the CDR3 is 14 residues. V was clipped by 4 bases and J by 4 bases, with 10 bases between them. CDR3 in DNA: TGTGCCAGCAGTGGTAGCACGATCACCGGGGAGCTGTTTTTT. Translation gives CASSGSTITGELFF.

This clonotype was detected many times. This chain's CDR3 is CASSWTARFGYEQYF. CDR3 nucleotide sequence: TGTGCCAGCAGTTGGACAGCCCGTTTCGGGTACGAGCAGTACTTC. The rearrangement joins TRBV28 to TRBJ2-7, with D possibly being TRBD1 (6 bases). V was pared by 4 bases and J by 4 bases, with 17 bases between. The germline CDR1 and CDR2 sequences are MDHEN and SYDVKM. The CDR3 is 15 amino acids.

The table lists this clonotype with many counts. The CDR3 DNA is TGCAGTGCTAGAGGTGACAGGGGTCAAGAGACCCAGTACTTC. Amino acids: CSARGDRGQETQYF. The chain joins TRBV20-1 to TRBJ2-5, with TRBD1 matching over 8 bases. The germline gives CDR1 DFQATT, CDR2 SNEGSKA (reference sequence). The CDR3 spans 14 residues. Germline trimming cut 1 base from V and 2 bases from J; bases unmatched to any gene: 3.

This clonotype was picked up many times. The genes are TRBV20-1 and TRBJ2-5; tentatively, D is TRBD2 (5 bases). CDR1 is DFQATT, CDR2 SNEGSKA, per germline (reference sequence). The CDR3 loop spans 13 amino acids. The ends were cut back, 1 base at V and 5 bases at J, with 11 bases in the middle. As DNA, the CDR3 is TGCAGTGCTAGAGTGAGGGTTCGGGAGACCCAGTACTTC. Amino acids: CSARVRVRETQYF.

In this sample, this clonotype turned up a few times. The CDR3 reads CASSEGGTDFTGELFF. Written as DNA, the CDR3 is TGCGCCAGCAGTGAGGGGGGGACAGACTTCACCGGGGAGCTGTTTTTT. V gene TRBV10-1 combines with J gene TRBJ2-2; D might be TRBD1 (7 bases). This CDR3 is built from 16 residues. Germline V CDR1 and CDR2: WNHNN, SYGVQD (reference sequence). Trimming took off 2 bases at V and 4 bases at J, with 14 bases between the two ends.

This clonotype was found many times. The CDR3 reads CASRQSTEKLFF. CDR3 sequence (DNA): TGTGCCAGCAGACAGTCAACAGAAAAACTGTTTTTT. The gene calls are TRBV6-1 and TRBJ1-4; no clear D. The germline V gene has CDR1 MNHNS and CDR2 SASEGT. Trimming took 6 bases from V and 8 from J, leaving 10 bases between them. The CDR3 has 12 amino acids.

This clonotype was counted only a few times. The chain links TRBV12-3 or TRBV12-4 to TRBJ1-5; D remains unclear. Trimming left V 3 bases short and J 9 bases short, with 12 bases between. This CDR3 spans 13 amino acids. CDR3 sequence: CASSFQLRGPQHF. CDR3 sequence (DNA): TGTGCCAGCAGTTTCCAGCTTCGAGGGCCCCAGCATTTT.

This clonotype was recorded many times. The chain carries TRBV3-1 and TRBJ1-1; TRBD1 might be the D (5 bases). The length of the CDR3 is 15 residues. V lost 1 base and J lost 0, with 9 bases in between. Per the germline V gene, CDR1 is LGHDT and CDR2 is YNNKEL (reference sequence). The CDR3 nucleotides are TGTGCCAGCAGCCAAGTGGGGCGGATGAACACTGAAGCTTTCTTT. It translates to CASSQVGRMNTEAFF.